The 2 T cell receptor beta chains presented below share a single source sample, sequenced in a study of radiation and T cells in renal cell carcinoma. As for time point: baseline pretreatment blood. Stated treatment: 15 Gy SBRT to primary tumor, nephrectomy 4 weeks later. The protocol was immunoSEQ multiplex PCR, while the TCRdb copy is restricted to in-frame clones and leaves out a portion. The sample includes more than 75,000 clones, 70% to 85% of them seen just once. Specimen: blood, collected from a patient whose treatment included radiotherapy and nephrectomy. The origin of the receptors is a man in his fifties or sixties with renal cell carcinoma.

The rearrangement uses TRBV27 and TRBJ2-7; D gene uncertain. This CDR3 has 11 amino acids. With 8 bases removed from V and 2 bases from J, the gap between germline ends came to 7 bases. Germline values: CDR1 MNHEY, CDR2 SMNVEV (reference sequence). The CDR3 sequence: CASGTPYEQYF. The CDR3 DNA reads TGTGCCAGCGGTACCCCCTACGAGCAGTACTTC.

The CDR3 loop reads CASITATRPPYNEQFF. As DNA, the CDR3 is TGTGCCAGCATTACGGCGACTCGCCCCCCCTACAATGAGCAGTTCTTC. V usage is TRBV28 and J usage is TRBJ2-1; unclear D gene. This CDR3 contains 16 residues. The V gene lost 7 bases and the J gene lost 2 bases, with 18 bases spanning the gap. Germline V gives CDR1 MDHEN, CDR2 SYDVKM.